This T cell receptor beta chain was identified during a study of cytomegalovirus exposure and HLA in healthy donors. Study observations and caveats: Analyses of presence/absence relied on an assumption of roughly uniform sequencing depth across donors. Being productive about 90% or about 30% of the time was typical of most TCR beta V segments in an earlier analysis.

Whereas donors were nominally healthy upon sampling, unrecorded immune exposures were probable. The primer mix had 60 Vbeta and 13 Jbeta primers. Assay used: immunoSEQ multiplex PCR; TCRdb lists only in-frame clones, some missing. The data contain 100,000 to 150,000 clones, over 80% of them singletons. For this clone: Its antigen remains unidentified.

The clonotype was recovered from a man aged 18 to 35 in good health and CMV-seropositive. The sequenced material came from PBMCs.

The CDR3 spells CASSQEGVADTQYF. DNA for the CDR3: TGCGCCAGCAGTCAAGAGGGGGTTGCGGATACGCAGTATTTT. This chain links TRBV5-1 with TRBJ2-3; possible D gene TRBD1, 6 bases. The CDR3 is made up of 14 amino acids. Germline CDR1 reads SGHRS; CDR2 reads YFSETQ. The ends were cut back, 5 bases at V and 6 bases at J, with 16 bases in the middle.